These T cell receptor beta chains were read from a single sample in a study of T cell responses to AZD1222 COVID-19 vaccine. Assay used: immunoSEQ multiplex PCR; TCRdb lists only in-frame clones, some missing. This sample has under 150,000 clones, with roughly 93% found just once. This material consisted of peripheral blood, taken on day 0 of AZD1222 vaccination. The receptors here all came from an adult in good health. The CDR3 runs from the conserved cysteine through the conserved F or W. The D gene is left open where the match is weak. Only part of the rows carry a size: once, few, many, or a class if the clone is expanded.

size	D	V	J	CDR3	DNA
NA	NA	TRBV27	TRBJ2-2	CAASRVAGELFF	TGTGCTGCTAGTAGGGTAGCCGGGGAGCTGTTTTTT
NA	NA	TRBV7-6	TRBJ1-4	CASSLGGRDRRGLFF	TGTGCCAGCAGCTTAGGGGGCCGGGACCGCCGAGGACTGTTTTTT
once	NA	TRBV20-1	TRBJ2-3	CSASPQGADTQYF	TGCAGTGCTAGTCCCCAGGGTGCAGATACGCAGTATTTT
NA	TRBD1	TRBV13	TRBJ1-2	CASSSQTGAWYGYTF	TGTGCCAGCAGCTCCCAGACAGGGGCTTGGTATGGCTACACCTTC
NA	NA	TRBV10-3	TRBJ1-6	CAISAEGMGSPLHF	TGTGCCATCAGTGCCGAGGGGATGGGCTCACCCCTCCACTTT
NA	NA	TRBV3-1/TRBV3-2	TRBJ2-5	CASSHRGETQYF	TGTGCCAGCAGCCATAGGGGGGAGACCCAGTACTTC
NA	TRBD1	TRBV5-6	TRBJ1-5	CASSSGQGGQPQHF	TGTGCCAGCAGCTCAGGACAGGGTGGTCAGCCCCAGCATTTT
NA	TRBD2	TRBV4-2	TRBJ2-7	CASSQQRDLSYEQYF	TGTGCCAGCAGCCAACAGCGGGACCTCTCCTACGAGCAGTACTTC
NA	NA	TRBV27	TRBJ1-5	CASSPDRRQAPQPQHF	TGTGCCAGCAGTCCCGACCGAAGACAGGCCCCTCAGCCCCAGCATTTT
few	NA	TRBV2	TRBJ1-2	CARENRDRYGYTF	TGTGCCAGGGAGAATCGGGACCGCTATGGCTACACCTTC
NA	NA	TRBV7-9	TRBJ1-2	CASSTRDKPVYGYTF	TGTGCCAGCAGCACCCGGGACAAACCCGTCTATGGCTACACCTTC
NA	NA	TRBV19	TRBJ1-2	CASSIENNYGYTF	TGTGCCAGTAGTATAGAGAATAACTATGGCTACACCTTC
NA	NA	TRBV4-1	TRBJ1-2	CASSQAGQYAYGYTF	TGCGCCAGCAGCCAAGCGGGCCAGTACGCCTATGGCTACACCTTC
NA	NA	TRBV5-1	TRBJ1-3	CASSLDVSGNTIYF	TGCGCCAGCAGCTTAGACGTCTCTGGAAACACCATATATTTT
NA	NA	TRBV4-1	TRBJ1-5	CASSPGRNNQPQHF	TGCGCCAGCAGCCCCGGTCGGAACAATCAGCCCCAGCATTTT
NA	NA	TRBV7-8	TRBJ1-5	CASRKTRDRRSNQPQHF	TGTGCCAGCAGAAAAACCAGGGACCGCCGGAGCAATCAGCCCCAGCATTTT
NA	NA	TRBV4-1	TRBJ1-5	CASSQEGRGFGPQHF	TGCGCCAGCAGCCAAGAAGGTAGAGGATTTGGGCCCCAGCATTTT
NA	NA	TRBV2	TRBJ2-5	CASRGTMAQETQYF	TGTGCCAGCAGGGGGACGATGGCTCAAGAGACCCAGTACTTC
NA	NA	TRBV5-1	TRBJ1-1	CASSPARRGNTEAFF	TGCGCCAGCAGCCCGGCCCGCAGGGGTAACACTGAAGCTTTCTTT
NA	NA	TRBV5-1	TRBJ1-1	CASSVTVLNTEAFF	TGCGCCAGCAGCGTCACAGTGCTGAACACTGAAGCTTTCTTT
NA	NA	TRBV24-1	TRBJ2-7	CATSETGRYYEQYF	TGTGCCACCAGTGAGACAGGCCGCTACTACGAGCAGTACTTC
NA	NA	TRBV10-3	TRBJ2-3	CAISERGYPGPTDTQYF	TGTGCCATCAGTGAAAGGGGCTATCCGGGGCCCACAGATACGCAGTATTTT
NA	NA	TRBV7-9	TRBJ2-7	CASAKGDYEQYF	TGTGCCAGCGCCAAGGGGGACTACGAGCAGTACTTC
NA	NA	TRBV6-5	TRBJ1-2	CASSTPILTHYGYTF	TGTGCCAGCAGTACTCCCATCCTCACCCACTATGGCTACACCTTC
NA	NA	TRBV7-3	TRBJ2-1	CASSFGAYNEQFF	TGTGCCAGCAGCTTCGGGGCTTACAATGAGCAGTTCTTC
NA	NA	TRBV19	TRBJ1-5	CASSISGGSNQPQHF	TGTGCCAGTAGTATTTCTGGGGGGAGCAATCAGCCCCAGCATTTT
NA	NA	TRBV6-5	TRBJ2-6	CASSRRGANVLTF	TGTGCCAGCAGCCGAAGAGGGGCCAACGTCCTGACTTTC
NA	NA	TRBV13	TRBJ1-6	CASSLSANPLHF	TGTGCCAGCAGCTTATCGGCCAATCCCCTCCACTTT
NA	NA	TRBV7-2	TRBJ1-1	CASSLGQQAFF	TGTGCCAGCAGCTTAGGGCAACAAGCTTTCTTT
NA	TRBD2	TRBV11-1	TRBJ2-7	CASSQGLAGGEQYF	TGTGCCAGCAGCCAGGGACTAGCGGGAGGCGAGCAGTACTTC
NA	NA	TRBV7-9	TRBJ1-6	CASSSGLANSPLHF	TGTGCCAGCAGCTCGGGACTAGCTAATTCACCCCTCCACTTT
NA	NA	TRBV11-2	TRBJ1-2	CASSLGSRDTYGYTF	TGTGCCAGCAGCTTAGGGTCCCGGGACACATATGGCTACACCTTC
NA	TRBD1	TRBV7-2	TRBJ2-7	CASSYQTGSYEQYF	TGTGCCAGCAGCTACCAGACAGGGTCCTACGAGCAGTACTTC
NA	NA	TRBV28	TRBJ1-1	CASSPFQGRTEAFF	TGTGCCAGCAGTCCATTCCAGGGTAGGACTGAAGCTTTCTTT
NA	TRBD1	TRBV7-8	TRBJ2-2	CASSNYRGTGELFF	TGTGCCAGCAGCAACTACAGGGGCACCGGGGAGCTGTTTTTT
NA	NA	TRBV5-4	TRBJ2-7	CASSLMDAVYEQYF	TGTGCCAGCAGCTTAATGGATGCTGTTTACGAGCAGTACTTC
few	TRBD2	TRBV7-2	TRBJ2-7	CASSLERTSGRNTEEQYF	TGTGCCAGCAGCTTAGAAAGGACTAGCGGGAGGAATACGGAGGAGCAGTACTTC
NA	TRBD2	TRBV19	TRBJ2-3	CASSLAGGDTQYF	TGTGCCAGTAGTCTAGCGGGAGGGGATACGCAGTATTTT
NA	NA	TRBV6-5	TRBJ2-7	CASSYTDSYEQYF	TGTGCCAGCAGTTACACGGACAGCTACGAGCAGTACTTC
NA	TRBD1	TRBV5-4	TRBJ2-7	CASSRTGDYEQYF	TGTGCCAGCAGCCGGACAGGGGACTACGAGCAGTACTTC
NA	TRBD2	TRBV27	TRBJ2-1	CASSSRVAGLVKNEQFF	TGTGCCAGCAGTTCACGCGTCGCCGGACTAGTGAAAAATGAGCAGTTCTTC
NA	TRBD1	TRBV19	TRBJ1-1	CASSTGTGWNTEAFF	TGTGCCAGTAGTACCGGGACAGGTTGGAACACTGAAGCTTTCTTT
medium-sized	NA	TRBV2	TRBJ2-7	CASSELPAGSSEQYF	TGTGCCAGCAGTGAACTACCTGCGGGGAGTTCCGAGCAGTACTTC
NA	NA	TRBV19	TRBJ1-2	CASKEHGGFYGYTF	TGTGCCAGTAAGGAACACGGGGGATTCTATGGCTACACCTTC
once	NA	TRBV9	TRBJ1-2	CASSGRGKGYTF	TGTGCCAGCAGCGGTCGAGGGAAGGGCTACACCTTC
NA	NA	TRBV19	TRBJ1-1	CASSSRPLGGNTEAFF	TGTGCCAGTAGTTCACGTCCTTTAGGGGGGAACACTGAAGCTTTCTTT
NA	NA	TRBV5-4	TRBJ1-4	CASSQDGGNEKLFF	TGTGCCAGCAGCCAAGACGGTGGTAATGAAAAACTGTTTTTT
NA	NA	TRBV10-1	TRBJ2-1	CASRGRADEQFF	TGCGCCAGCAGGGGGCGCGCTGATGAGCAGTTCTTC